One sample yielded the 26 T cell receptor beta chains listed below, sequenced in a study of OX40 agonist ivuxolimab in advanced cancers. Method: immunoSEQ multiplex PCR; TCRdb's copy keeps in-frame clones and lacks some. This repertoire shows over 50,000 clones, roughly 84% found once; its top ten account for roughly 4.2%. The input for sequencing was CD4+ or CD8+ T cells sorted from blood, taken in a trial of the OX40 agonist ivuxolimab. The source is an adult with an advanced solid tumor such as melanoma, head and neck, liver or kidney cancer.

This clone was detected once. This sequence joins TRBV19 and TRBJ1-5; no clear D. The CDR3 contains 15 residues. Trimming shortened V by 7 bases and J by 3 bases, and 16 bases separated the two germline ends. CDR1 is LNHDA, CDR2 SQIVND, per germline (reference sequence). CDR3 DNA: TGTGCCAGTAAGCAACCGGGGTCGGCCAATCAGCCCCAGCATTTT. Translating it yields CASKQPGSANQPQHF.

The gene calls are TRBV6-5 and TRBJ2-7; unclear D gene. V gave up 5 bases and J gave up 3 bases, with 8 bases separating them. This CDR3 spans 12 amino acids. Germline V gene lookup returns CDR1 MNHEY and CDR2 SVGAGI. In DNA form, the CDR3 reads TGTGCCAGCAGTGAACGGTTCTACGAGCAGTACTTC. It is translated as CASSERFYEQYF.

The CDR3 loop reads CASSLGLARSGLDTQYF. The CDR3 DNA sequence: TGTGCCAGCAGCCTAGGACTAGCGAGATCCGGCTTAGATACGCAGTATTTT. The rearrangement joins TRBV14 to TRBJ2-3; 9 nucleotides line up with TRBD2. V gave up 4 bases and J gave up 5 bases; unmatched junction bases: 13. Germline V gene lookup returns CDR1 SGHDN and CDR2 FVKESK. The CDR3 contains 17 residues. The variable domain in full, completed from reference TRBV14 and TRBJ2-3, reads EAGVTQFPSHSVIEKGQTVTLRCDPISGHDNLYWYRRVMGKEIKFLLHFVKESKQDESGMPNNRFLAERTGGTYSTLKVQPAELEDSGVYFCASSLGLARSGLDTQYFGPGTRLTVL.

The J gene is TRBJ1-4, the V gene TRBV28; D possibly corresponds to TRBD1 (6 bases). This CDR3 is 15 amino acids long. Germline V gene data show CDR1 as MDHEN and CDR2 as SYDVKM. V lost 3 bases, J lost 7 bases, and 15 bases lay in between. CDR3 nucleotide sequence: TGTGCCAGCAGTTTTAGGGGGGGCAGGAGTGAAAAACTGTTTTTT. It specifies CASSFRGGRSEKLFF.

The chain employs TRBV29-1 and TRBJ2-2; D is possibly TRBD1 (5 bases). Trimming took off 6 bases at V and 2 bases at J, with 13 bases between the two ends. This CDR3 contains 14 residues. Germline V gene lookup returns CDR1 SQVTM and CDR2 ANQGSEA. The chain's CDR3 is CSVVDSINTGELFF. CDR3 nucleotide sequence: TGCAGCGTGGTCGACAGCATAAACACCGGGGAGCTGTTTTTT.

Here the CDR3 DNA reads TGTGCCAGCAGCTATAGGATGACTAGCGGGGTAAATGAGCAGTTCTTC. Its protein is CASSYRMTSGVNEQFF. The V gene is TRBV7-2, the J gene TRBJ2-1, with 11 nucleotides matching TRBD2. This CDR3 spans 16 amino acids. Per germline, CDR1 SGHTA and CDR2 FQGNSA. Unmatched junction bases numbered 9, after V lost 4 bases and J lost 7 bases.

The chain couples TRBV14 to TRBJ2-1; D unresolved. The CDR3 consists of 16 residues. Germline V gene lookup returns CDR1 SGHDN and CDR2 FVKESK. V lost 2 bases to trimming and J lost 0 bases, with 11 bases between them. CDR3 sequence reads: CASSQKWPDSYNEQFF. DNA for the CDR3: TGTGCCAGCAGCCAAAAATGGCCTGACTCCTACAATGAGCAGTTCTTC.

The J gene is TRBJ2-5, the V gene TRBV29-1; D possibly uses TRBD1 or TRBD2 (7 bases each). The germline V gene encodes CDR1 SQVTM and CDR2 ANQGSEA. The CDR3 is made up of 14 amino acids. V lost 0 bases and J lost 4, with 12 bases in between. For the CDR3, the DNA is TGCAGCGTTGAAGAGGTCAGGGGGGGAGAGACCCAGTACTTC. This codes for CSVEEVRGGETQYF.

This chain joins TRBV30 and TRBJ1-1; TRBD1 might be the D (5 bases). The V gene lost 5 bases and the J gene lost 1 base, with 17 bases spanning the gap. The CDR3 consists of 15 residues. CDR1 is GTSNPN, CDR2 SVGIG, per germline (reference sequence). The CDR3 nucleotides read TGTGCCTGGCACCGGGGAACAGGCGCGAACACTGAAGCTTTCTTT. This gives the protein CAWHRGTGANTEAFF.

Notes on this clone: This CDR3 is also generated by other DNA sequences in the sample. The chain employs TRBV28 and TRBJ1-1; possibly TRBD1 for D (6 bases). Germline V gene lookup returns CDR1 MDHEN and CDR2 SYDVKM. Trimming left V 8 bases short and J 6 bases short, with 10 bases between. CDR3 length: 11 residues. CDR3 sequence: CASRGRPEAFF. CDR3 DNA: TGTGCCAGCCGGGGGCGACCTGAAGCTTTCTTT.

Note on this clone: This sample includes further DNA sequences coding for the same CDR3. This chain uses TRBV5-4 with TRBJ2-2; 9 bases are shared with TRBD2. This CDR3 has 17 amino acids. J lost 5 bases, V lost 8 bases, and 16 bases had no gene match. Germline V gene lookup returns CDR1 SGHNT and CDR2 YYREEE (reference sequence). The DNA for the CDR3 is TGTGCCAGTAGCCCGATGAGGTTTAGCGGGAGTACCGGGGAGCTGTTTTTT. As protein: CASSPMRFSGSTGELFF. Together with reference TRBV5-4 and TRBJ2-2, the CDR3 gives the full variable domain: ETGVTQSPTHLIKTRGQQVTLRCSSQSGHNTVSWYQQALGQGPQFIFQYYREEENGRGNFPPRFSGLQFPNYSSELNVNALELDDSALYLCASSPMRFSGSTGELFFGEGSRLTVL.

The chain employs TRBV7-8 and TRBJ1-2; possible D gene TRBD1, 5 bases. The V gene lost 1 base and the J gene lost 5 bases, with 11 bases spanning the gap. The CDR3 loop spans 14 amino acids. CDR1 and CDR2 from the germline V gene are SGHVS and FQNEAQ. Here the CDR3 reads CASSLVRGSYGYTF. The CDR3 nucleotides are TGTGCCAGCAGCTTAGTCCGGGGGTCATATGGCTACACCTTC.

The chain recombines TRBV11-3 with TRBJ2-7, with 9 bases aligning to TRBD2. The germline gives CDR1 SGHNT, CDR2 YENEEA. The CDR3 spans 16 residues. J gave up 2 bases and V 2 bases, and 7 bases lay outside the gene matches. The CDR3 DNA reads TGTGCCAGCAGCTTAAATAGCGGGAGTGGCCCCTACGAGCAGTACTTC. Its protein product is CASSLNSGSGPYEQYF.

CDR3 sequence: CASSFQGAPDTQYF. CDR3 DNA: TGTGCCAGCAGCTTCCAGGGAGCCCCAGATACGCAGTATTTT. This chain uses TRBV5-6 with TRBJ2-3; either TRBD1 or TRBD2 may supply D (5 bases each). Germline V gives CDR1 SGHDT, CDR2 YYEEEE. Trimming stripped 2 bases from V and 4 bases from J, with 11 bases between. The CDR3 contains 14 residues.

This chain links TRBV19 with TRBJ2-2; TRBD2 is a possible D gene (6 bases). V lost 10 bases and J 0 bases, leaving 21 bases between the germline ends. CDR3 size: 17 residues. Germline CDR1 LNHDA, CDR2 SQIVND (reference sequence). CDR3 in DNA: TGTGCCACCCAACCACTAGCCCAACCCCCGAACACCGGGGAGCTGTTTTTT. Protein: CATQPLAQPPNTGELFF.

CDR3 loop: CASSPGGGSYNEQFF. The DNA of the CDR3 is TGTGCCAGCAGCCCAGGGGGGGGCTCCTACAATGAGCAGTTCTTC. The rearrangement links TRBV7-9 to TRBJ2-1, with D perhaps matching TRBD1 or TRBD2 (7 bases each). Per germline, CDR1 SEHNR and CDR2 FQNEAQ (reference sequence). This CDR3 has 15 residues. Trimming took 5 bases from V and 0 from J, leaving 11 bases between them. Combining the CDR3 with reference TRBV7-9 and TRBJ2-1 gives the whole variable domain DTGVSQNPRHKITKRGQNVTFRCDPISEHNRLYWYRQTLGQGPEFLTYFQNEAQLEKSRLLSDRFSAERPKGSFSTLEIQRTEQGDSAMYLCASSPGGGSYNEQFFGPGTRLTVL.

The gene calls are TRBV7-2 and TRBJ2-3; D is tentatively TRBD1 or TRBD2 (6 bases each). The V gene lost 11 bases and the J gene lost 0 bases, with 18 bases spanning the gap. The germline CDR1 and CDR2 sequences are SGHTA and FQGNSA. The CDR3 is 15 amino acids. The CDR3 nucleotides are TGTGCCGGAGAAGGGGGGCCCGAGAGCACAGATACGCAGTATTTT. It specifies CAGEGGPESTDTQYF.

The chain uses TRBV7-2 and TRBJ2-7; 12 bases agree with TRBD2. This CDR3 is built from 13 residues. The germline V gene encodes CDR1 SGHTA and CDR2 FQGNSA. Trimming at V came to 5 bases and at J to 13 bases, leaving 9 bases not matched to a gene. The CDR3 DNA reads TGTGCCAGCAGCCCGAGACTAGCGGGAGATTCCTACTTC. Translated, it gives CASSPRLAGDSYF.

This clone has just one count. This sequence joins TRBV7-2 and TRBJ2-1, with 8 bases aligning to TRBD2. The junction had 12 bases not matched to a gene; V was cut back by 2 bases and J by 9 bases. This CDR3 contains 16 residues. Germline values: CDR1 SGHTA, CDR2 FQGNSA. CDR3 sequence: CASSLRGVTGGGEQFF. In DNA form, the CDR3 reads TGTGCCAGCAGCTTAAGGGGCGTGACGGGAGGGGGTGAGCAGTTCTTC.

V gene TRBV29-1 combines with J gene TRBJ1-1; D uncertain. Germline-derived CDR1 and CDR2 are SQVTM and ANQGSEA. The CDR3 spans 11 residues. Trimming took 4 bases from V and 2 from J, leaving 5 bases between them. The CDR3 here is CSVVPNTEAFF. The DNA for the CDR3 is TGCAGCGTTGTACCAAACACTGAAGCTTTCTTT.

The chain has TRBV5-5 and TRBJ2-5, with D tentatively TRBD1 (6 bases). There are 14 residues in the CDR3. In germline, CDR1 is SGHKS, CDR2 YYEKEE (reference sequence). Trimming shortened V by 1 base and J by 1 base, and 8 bases separated the two germline ends. CDR3 nucleotide sequence: TGTGCCAGCAGCTTGTCGGACAGCCAAGAGACCCAGTACTTC. This encodes CASSLSDSQETQYF.

In its sample, this clone was seen a few times. CDR3: CASSPPRIGGTIEAFF. The CDR3, as DNA: TGTGCCAGTAGTCCCCCTCGGATAGGAGGGACGATTGAAGCTTTCTTT. This chain joins TRBV19 and TRBJ1-1, with D maybe TRBD1 (5 bases). The CDR3 sequence is 16 residues long. Trimming pared 5 bases from V and 7 bases from J, leaving 23 bases between. CDR1 and CDR2 (germline): LNHDA, SQIVND (reference sequence). Supplemented by reference TRBV19 and TRBJ1-1, the full variable domain reads DGGITQSPKYLFRKEGQNVTLSCEQNLNHDAMYWYRQDPGQGLRLIYYSQIVNDFQKGDIAEGYSVSREKKESFPLTVTSAQKNPTAFYLCASSPPRIGGTIEAFFGQGTRLTVV.

This clone showed up just a few times. This sequence joins TRBV5-1 and TRBJ2-2; 7 nucleotides align to TRBD2. This CDR3 contains 16 residues. CDR1 SGHRS and CDR2 YFSETQ come from the germline V gene. V lost 2 bases, J lost 6 bases, and 10 bases stayed unmatched. DNA of the CDR3: TGCGCCAGCAGCTTTTCTAGCGGAGGAGGTGCCGGGGAGCTGTTTTTT. Amino acids: CASSFSSGGGAGELFF.

The V and J genes are TRBV4-3 and TRBJ2-7, with 7 bases matching TRBD2. In germline, CDR1 is LGHNA, CDR2 YSLEER. V shed 11 bases and J 3 bases; nucleotides not matched to a gene: 37. This CDR3 contains 22 residues. CDR3 in DNA: TGCGCCTGTCCCCAAGCAGGCCTATCAGCGGGGAGGAGAAACGGACATCTCTACGAGCAGTACTTC. Protein sequence: CACPQAGLSAGRRNGHLYEQYF.

The rearrangement links TRBV11-2 to TRBJ2-3; maybe TRBD2 (6 bases). This CDR3 contains 14 residues. The V and J ends lost 4 bases and 5 bases respectively, with 13 bases between them. Germline CDR1 SGHAT, CDR2 FQNNGV. The CDR3 DNA follows: TGTGCCAGCAGCTCCACTAGCTACGGAGATACGCAGTATTTT. This encodes CASSSTSYGDTQYF.

The count of this clone is one. The chain links TRBV11-2 to TRBJ2-2, with D possibly matching TRBD1 (5 bases). V was trimmed by 5 bases and J by 4 bases, leaving 14 bases between them. Germline V gene data show CDR1 as SGHAT and CDR2 as FQNNGV. The CDR3 totals 15 residues. The CDR3 reads CASSPWSRATGELFF. The CDR3, as DNA: TGTGCCAGCAGCCCGTGGAGCAGGGCCACCGGGGAGCTGTTTTTT.